Reported below is one T cell receptor (beta chain). Its antigen is still unknown. This sample was included in a study of human T cells and chemical hapten exposure. This sample's time point: pre-sensitization, week 0. Treatment specified: therapeutic diphenylcyclopropenone sensitization with weekly scalp DPC. Every donor had alopecia and was 18 to 70 years old; all were suitable for DPC. Study-level points and caveats: Positive correlation was observed between PT1 expanded TCR counts and patch test score.

During construction of the library, unique molecular identifiers were attached to individual cDNA molecules for quantitative, reproducible TCR counting. TCRdb recomputed calls from the RACE reads with MiXCR, one row per CDR3 protein. The data show fewer than 300,000 distinct CDR3 sequences, with about 9% seen just once and 2% to 3% held by the top ten. This TCR was recovered from a woman between 40 and 55 years old with alopecia areata. Some clones in this sample may be carry-over from other donors' samples. Here the sequenced sample was whole blood, taken in connection with sensitization to the hapten diphenylcyclopropenone (DPC).

CDR3 coding DNA: TGTGCCAGCAGTCTCCAACTAGCGAAAAAGTTCCAAGAGACCCAGTACTTC. Its protein product is CASSLQLAKKFQETQYF. The chain is built from TRBV12-3 or TRBV12-4 and TRBJ2-5, with TRBD2 matching 7 bases. The V and J ends lost 5 bases and 1 base, in that order; junction bases with no gene match: 13. CDR3 length: 17 amino acids.